The rows below give T cell receptor beta chains drawn from one sample of a study of cytomegalovirus exposure and HLA in healthy donors. Some clones are missing from TCRdb's copy, which holds only in-frame ones; the method was immunoSEQ multiplex PCR. Here the sample spans some 150,000 clones, about three quarters being singletons. The sample comprised PBMCs. These receptors were obtained from a woman aged 30 to 39 in good health and CMV-seronegative. CDR3s include the opening cysteine and the closing phenylalanine or tryptophan. The order of the fields is CDR3 protein, CDR3 DNA, J gene, V gene, D gene, clone size. D genes are given only for firm matches. Not all rows give a size; the values are once, few, many and, for expanded clones, a class.

CDR3aa: CASSPMSAGSGAFF
CDR3nt: TGTGCCAGCAGCCCTATGTCGGCAGGCTCCGGCGCTTTCTTT
j_gene: TRBJ1-1
v_gene: TRBV5-4
d_gene: .
abundance: .

CDR3aa: CAWRYTGGRTDTQYF
CDR3nt: TGTGCCTGGAGATATACAGGGGGACGGACAGATACGCAGTATTTT
j_gene: TRBJ2-3
v_gene: TRBV30
d_gene: TRBD1
abundance: .

CDR3aa: CASSSGTSGGANEQFF
CDR3nt: TGTGCCAGCAGTTCCGGGACTAGCGGGGGGGCTAATGAGCAGTTCTTC
j_gene: TRBJ2-1
v_gene: TRBV2
d_gene: TRBD2
abundance: .

CDR3aa: CASSSDSYNEQFF
CDR3nt: TGTGCCAGCAGTAGCGACAGTTACAATGAGCAGTTCTTC
j_gene: TRBJ2-1
v_gene: TRBV6-5
d_gene: .
abundance: .

CDR3aa: CASRPTGDRKPDTEAFF
CDR3nt: TGTGCCAGCAGACCTACTGGGGACAGAAAGCCTGACACTGAAGCTTTCTTT
j_gene: TRBJ1-1
v_gene: TRBV5-6
d_gene: TRBD1
abundance: .

CDR3aa: CASSFRTEAFF
CDR3nt: TGTGCCAGCAGCTTTCGCACTGAAGCTTTCTTT
j_gene: TRBJ1-1
v_gene: TRBV7-9
d_gene: .
abundance: .

CDR3aa: CASSLGLAGGGELFF
CDR3nt: TGTGCCAGCAGTTTGGGCCTAGCGGGAGGCGGGGAGCTGTTTTTT
j_gene: TRBJ2-2
v_gene: TRBV28
d_gene: TRBD2
abundance: .

CDR3aa: CAISESSQADTEAFF
CDR3nt: TGTGCCATCAGTGAGTCGTCACAGGCAGACACTGAAGCTTTCTTT
j_gene: TRBJ1-1
v_gene: TRBV10-3
d_gene: .
abundance: .

CDR3aa: CASETGLHYNEQFF
CDR3nt: TGTGCCAGCGAAACGGGACTCCACTACAATGAGCAGTTCTTC
j_gene: TRBJ2-1
v_gene: TRBV6-1
d_gene: .
abundance: .

CDR3aa: CSTRTSGHGELFF
CDR3nt: TGCAGCACGCGGACTAGCGGTCATGGGGAGCTGTTTTTT
j_gene: TRBJ2-2
v_gene: TRBV29-1
d_gene: TRBD2
abundance: .

CDR3aa: CASSQDEWLAGAPGELFF
CDR3nt: TGCGCCAGCAGCCAAGATGAGTGGCTAGCGGGAGCTCCCGGGGAGCTGTTTTTT
j_gene: TRBJ2-2
v_gene: TRBV4-3
d_gene: TRBD2
abundance: .

CDR3aa: CASSLDRVPYEQYF
CDR3nt: TGTGCCAGCAGCTTGGACAGGGTGCCCTACGAGCAGTACTTC
j_gene: TRBJ2-7
v_gene: TRBV7-9
d_gene: TRBD1
abundance: once

CDR3aa: CASSRASLEKLFF
CDR3nt: TGTGCCAGCAGCAGAGCCTCCCTAGAAAAACTGTTTTTT
j_gene: TRBJ1-4
v_gene: TRBV7-2
d_gene: .
abundance: .

CDR3aa: CASRLTGGQETQYF
CDR3nt: TGTGCCAGCAGATTGACAGGGGGCCAAGAGACCCAGTACTTC
j_gene: TRBJ2-5
v_gene: TRBV6-1
d_gene: TRBD1
abundance: few

CDR3aa: CASSAGGAKGANVLTF
CDR3nt: TGTGCCAGCAGCGCTGGGGGGGCGAAGGGGGCCAACGTCCTGACTTTC
j_gene: TRBJ2-6
v_gene: TRBV5-5
d_gene: .
abundance: .

CDR3aa: CASSASGGDSPLHF
CDR3nt: TGTGCCAGCAGCGCATCAGGGGGCGATTCACCCCTCCACTTT
j_gene: TRBJ1-6
v_gene: TRBV9
d_gene: TRBD1
abundance: .

CDR3aa: CASSPLAGGFTDTQYF
CDR3nt: TGTGCCAGCAGCCCACTAGCGGGGGGGTTCACAGATACGCAGTATTTT
j_gene: TRBJ2-3
v_gene: TRBV7-9
d_gene: TRBD2
abundance: .

CDR3aa: CASSPPGLVGTGELFF
CDR3nt: TGTGCCAGCAGCCCCCCGGGACTAGTAGGCACCGGGGAGCTGTTTTTT
j_gene: TRBJ2-2
v_gene: TRBV5-4
d_gene: TRBD2
abundance: .

CDR3aa: CASSLNRGRNQPQHF
CDR3nt: TGTGCCAGCAGTTTAAACAGGGGGCGCAATCAGCCCCAGCATTTT
j_gene: TRBJ1-5
v_gene: TRBV28
d_gene: TRBD1
abundance: few

CDR3aa: CASSIRQGFNYGYTF
CDR3nt: TGTGCCAGCAGTATCAGACAGGGTTTTAACTATGGCTACACCTTC
j_gene: TRBJ1-2
v_gene: TRBV28
d_gene: TRBD1
abundance: .

CDR3aa: CASSQGTSGANIQYF
CDR3nt: TGTGCCAGCAGCCAAGGGACTAGCGGCGCCAACATTCAGTACTTC
j_gene: TRBJ2-4
v_gene: TRBV7-9
d_gene: TRBD2
abundance: .

CDR3aa: CASSMGLAGVSTDTQYF
CDR3nt: TGCGCCAGCAGCATGGGACTAGCGGGGGTTAGCACAGATACGCAGTATTTT
j_gene: TRBJ2-3
v_gene: TRBV5-1
d_gene: TRBD2
abundance: .

CDR3aa: CSVDPGLNTEAFF
CDR3nt: TGCAGCGTTGACCCAGGGTTGAACACTGAAGCTTTCTTT
j_gene: TRBJ1-1
v_gene: TRBV29-1
d_gene: .
abundance: few

CDR3aa: CASSFHNNEQFF
CDR3nt: TGTGCCAGCAGTTTTCACAACAATGAGCAGTTCTTC
j_gene: TRBJ2-1
v_gene: TRBV27
d_gene: .
abundance: few

CDR3aa: CASSVVAGTAGTDTQYF
CDR3nt: TGTGCCAGCAGCGTAGTCGCAGGAACAGCAGGCACAGATACGCAGTATTTT
j_gene: TRBJ2-3
v_gene: TRBV9
d_gene: .
abundance: .

CDR3aa: CASSPQGPRGETQYF
CDR3nt: TGTGCCAGCAGCCCCCAGGGACCTAGGGGGGAGACCCAGTACTTC
j_gene: TRBJ2-5
v_gene: TRBV7-9
d_gene: .
abundance: .

CDR3aa: CASSRSGDMSEQYF
CDR3nt: TGTGCCAGCAGTCGATCAGGGGACATGTCCGAGCAGTACTTC
j_gene: TRBJ2-7
v_gene: TRBV28
d_gene: .
abundance: once

CDR3aa: CATSIMSRDQPQHF
CDR3nt: TGTGCCACCAGCATCATGTCGCGGGATCAGCCCCAGCATTTT
j_gene: TRBJ1-5
v_gene: TRBV15
d_gene: .
abundance: once

CDR3aa: CASSLQGSSYNEQFF
CDR3nt: TGTGCCAGCAGCTTACAGGGATCCTCCTACAATGAGCAGTTCTTC
j_gene: TRBJ2-1
v_gene: TRBV5-4
d_gene: .
abundance: once

CDR3aa: CASGPGQSSYQPQHF
CDR3nt: TGTGCTAGTGGTCCCGGACAGTCTTCTTATCAGCCCCAGCATTTT
j_gene: TRBJ1-5
v_gene: TRBV12-5
d_gene: .
abundance: .

CDR3aa: CASSLETGSTDTQYF
CDR3nt: TGCGCCAGCAGCTTGGAGACAGGCAGCACAGATACGCAGTATTTT
j_gene: TRBJ2-3
v_gene: TRBV5-1
d_gene: .
abundance: .

CDR3aa: CASSLAAGAGYEQYF
CDR3nt: TGTGCCAGCAGCTTAGCGGCAGGCGCGGGTTACGAGCAGTACTTC
j_gene: TRBJ2-7
v_gene: TRBV7-9
d_gene: .
abundance: few

CDR3aa: CASSVGARERNEQFF
CDR3nt: TGTGCCAGCAGCGTAGGGGCGCGGGAGAGGAATGAGCAGTTCTTC
j_gene: TRBJ2-1
v_gene: TRBV9
d_gene: TRBD2
abundance: .

CDR3aa: CASSHPLRTGSHPGELFF
CDR3nt: TGTGCCAGCAGCCACCCCCTCCGGACAGGTTCGCATCCCGGGGAGCTGTTTTTT
j_gene: TRBJ2-2
v_gene: TRBV7-6
d_gene: TRBD1
abundance: .

CDR3aa: CAGRMRDDTEAFF
CDR3nt: TGTGCCGGACGGATGCGGGACGACACTGAAGCTTTCTTT
j_gene: TRBJ1-1
v_gene: TRBV10-3
d_gene: .
abundance: .

CDR3aa: CASSSGESLHF
CDR3nt: TGTGCCAGCAGCTCAGGGGAGTCCCTCCACTTT
j_gene: TRBJ1-6
v_gene: TRBV7-9
d_gene: .
abundance: .

CDR3aa: CASSSHRLGAEAFF
CDR3nt: TGTGCCAGCAGCTCCCACAGGCTGGGCGCTGAAGCTTTCTTT
j_gene: TRBJ1-1
v_gene: TRBV7-2
d_gene: .
abundance: .

CDR3aa: CASSPAGYSPLHF
CDR3nt: TGTGCCAGCAGTCCCGCAGGTTATTCACCCCTCCACTTT
j_gene: TRBJ1-6
v_gene: TRBV27
d_gene: .
abundance: .

CDR3aa: CSVGDRTEKLFF
CDR3nt: TGCAGCGTTGGTGACAGGACAGAAAAACTGTTTTTT
j_gene: TRBJ1-4
v_gene: TRBV29-1
d_gene: .
abundance: few

CDR3aa: CASSVATGDEQFF
CDR3nt: TGTGCCAGCAGCGTAGCTACTGGAGATGAGCAGTTCTTC
j_gene: TRBJ2-1
v_gene: TRBV9
d_gene: .
abundance: .

CDR3aa: CASSLGDRDYSPLHF
CDR3nt: TGTGCCAGCAGCCTAGGGGACAGAGACTATTCACCCCTCCACTTT
j_gene: TRBJ1-6
v_gene: TRBV7-9
d_gene: TRBD1
abundance: .

CDR3aa: CASSDHRADSGNTIYF
CDR3nt: TGTGCCAGCAGCGACCACAGGGCCGACTCTGGAAACACCATATATTTT
j_gene: TRBJ1-3
v_gene: TRBV9
d_gene: .
abundance: .